Given below is one T cell receptor beta chain in context. Its specificity is not known. Germline V gene sequence: CDR1 LNHDA, CDR2 SQIVND (reference sequence). The CDR3 length is 13 residues. Between the trimmed V and J ends, which lost 3 bases and 7 bases, there was a span of 12 bases. The data were taken from a study of T cells in tumors after PD-1 blockade. For the study at large: Peripheral blood samples averaged approximately 35,000 unique clonotypes and over 95,000 templates. The study, taken as a whole, reports: Peripheral recruitment is suggested, as some novel exhausted tumor clones were in pre-treatment blood.

TCRdb keeps only in-frame clones here, not all; method: immunoSEQ multiplex PCR. The data hold some 14,000 clones, with about 82% observed a single time. Sequenced material: PBMCs, taken after anti-PD-1 treatment. This rearrangement joins TRBV19 to TRBJ1-2; unclear D gene. The clonotype originates from a human donor with basal cell carcinoma. CDR3 nucleotides: TGTGCCAGTAGTATGAGGAGGGAAGCTGGCTACACCTTC. Its protein product is CASSMRREAGYTF.